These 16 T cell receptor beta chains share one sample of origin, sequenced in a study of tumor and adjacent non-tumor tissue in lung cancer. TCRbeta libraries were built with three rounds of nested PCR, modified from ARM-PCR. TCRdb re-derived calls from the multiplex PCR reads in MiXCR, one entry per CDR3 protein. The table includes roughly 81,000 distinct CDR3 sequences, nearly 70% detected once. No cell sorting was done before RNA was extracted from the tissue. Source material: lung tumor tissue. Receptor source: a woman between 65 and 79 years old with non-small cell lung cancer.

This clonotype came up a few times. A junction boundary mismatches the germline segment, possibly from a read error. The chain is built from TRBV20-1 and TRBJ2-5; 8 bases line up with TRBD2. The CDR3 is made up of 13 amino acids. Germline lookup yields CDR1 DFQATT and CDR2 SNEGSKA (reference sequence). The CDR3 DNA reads TGCAGTGCACCTACTAGCGGCCAAGAGACCCAGTGCTTC. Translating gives CSAPTSGQETQCF.

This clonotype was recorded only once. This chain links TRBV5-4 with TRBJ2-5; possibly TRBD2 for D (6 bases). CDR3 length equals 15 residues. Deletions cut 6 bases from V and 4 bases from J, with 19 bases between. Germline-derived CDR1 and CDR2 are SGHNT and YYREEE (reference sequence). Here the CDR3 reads CASNPGGTFLETQYF. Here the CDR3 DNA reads TGTGCCAGCAACCCGGGCGGGACCTTCTTAGAGACCCAGTACTTC. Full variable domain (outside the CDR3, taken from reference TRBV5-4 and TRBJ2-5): ETGVTQSPTHLIKTRGQQVTLRCSSQSGHNTVSWYQQALGQGPQFIFQYYREEENGRGNFPPRFSGLQFPNYSSELNVNALELDDSALYLCASNPGGTFLETQYFGPGTRLLVL.

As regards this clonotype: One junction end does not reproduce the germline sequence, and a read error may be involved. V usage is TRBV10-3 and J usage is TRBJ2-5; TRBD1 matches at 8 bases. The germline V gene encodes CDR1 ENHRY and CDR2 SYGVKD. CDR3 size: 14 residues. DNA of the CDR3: TGTGTCATCAGTGGGTTGGACAGGGAAGGCACCCAGTACTTC. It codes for CVISGLDREGTQYF.

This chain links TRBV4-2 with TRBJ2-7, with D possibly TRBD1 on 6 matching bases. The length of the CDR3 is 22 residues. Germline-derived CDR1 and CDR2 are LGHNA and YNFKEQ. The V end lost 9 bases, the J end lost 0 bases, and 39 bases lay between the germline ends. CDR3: CASIQVFIRLLGGLPSSYEQYF. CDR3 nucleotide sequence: TGTGCCAGTATTCAAGTTTTCATCAGATTACTAGGGGGATTACCGAGCTCCTACGAGCAGTACTTC.

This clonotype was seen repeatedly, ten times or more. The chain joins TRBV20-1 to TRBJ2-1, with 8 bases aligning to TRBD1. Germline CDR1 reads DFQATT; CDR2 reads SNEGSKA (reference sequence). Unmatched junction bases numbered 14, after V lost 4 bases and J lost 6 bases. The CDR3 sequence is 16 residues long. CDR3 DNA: TGCAGTGCTACGAGACCCGGACAGGGTGCTATCAATGAGCAGTTCTTC. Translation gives CSATRPGQGAINEQFF.

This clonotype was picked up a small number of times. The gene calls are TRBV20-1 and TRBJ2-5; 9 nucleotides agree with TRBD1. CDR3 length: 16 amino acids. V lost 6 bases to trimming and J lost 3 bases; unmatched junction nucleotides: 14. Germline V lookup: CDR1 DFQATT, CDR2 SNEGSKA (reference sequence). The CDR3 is CSATPAQGAIEETQYF. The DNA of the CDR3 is TGCAGTGCAACTCCAGCACAGGGGGCGATAGAAGAGACCCAGTACTTC.

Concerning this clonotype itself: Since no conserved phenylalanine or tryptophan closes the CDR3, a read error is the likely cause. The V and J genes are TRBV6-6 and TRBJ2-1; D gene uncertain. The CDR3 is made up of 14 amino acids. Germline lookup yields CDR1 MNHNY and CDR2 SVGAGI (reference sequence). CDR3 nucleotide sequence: TGTGTCAGCAGTTACTCGCTCGAAGAGAATGAGCAGTTCCTC. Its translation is CVSSYSLEENEQFL.

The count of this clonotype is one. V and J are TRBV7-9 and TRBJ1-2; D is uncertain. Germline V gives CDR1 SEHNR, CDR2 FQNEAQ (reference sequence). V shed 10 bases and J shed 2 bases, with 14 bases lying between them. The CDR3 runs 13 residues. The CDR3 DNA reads TGTGCCATCAGTCCGGGAACAAACTATGGCTACACCTTC. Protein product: CAISPGTNYGYTF.

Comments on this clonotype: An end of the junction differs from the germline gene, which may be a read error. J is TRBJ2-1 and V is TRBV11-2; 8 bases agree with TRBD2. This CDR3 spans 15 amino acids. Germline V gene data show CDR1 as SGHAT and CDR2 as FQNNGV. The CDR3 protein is CAISLAAGAYNEQFF. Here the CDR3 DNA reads TGTGCCATCAGCTTAGCAGCGGGAGCCTACAATGAGCAGTTCTTC.

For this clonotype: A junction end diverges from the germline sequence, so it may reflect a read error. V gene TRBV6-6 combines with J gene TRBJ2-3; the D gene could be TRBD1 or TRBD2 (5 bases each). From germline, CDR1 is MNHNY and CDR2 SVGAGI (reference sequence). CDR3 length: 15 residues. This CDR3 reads CTSSYRGAHTDTQYF. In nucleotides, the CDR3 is TGTACCAGCAGTTACCGAGGGGCTCACACAGATACGCAGTATTTT.

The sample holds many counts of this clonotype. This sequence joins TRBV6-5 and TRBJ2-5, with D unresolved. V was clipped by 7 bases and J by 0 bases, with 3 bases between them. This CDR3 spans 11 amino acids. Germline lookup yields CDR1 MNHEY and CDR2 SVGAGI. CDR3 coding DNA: TGTGCCAGCACTCACCAAGAGACCCAGTACTTC. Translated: CASTHQETQYF.

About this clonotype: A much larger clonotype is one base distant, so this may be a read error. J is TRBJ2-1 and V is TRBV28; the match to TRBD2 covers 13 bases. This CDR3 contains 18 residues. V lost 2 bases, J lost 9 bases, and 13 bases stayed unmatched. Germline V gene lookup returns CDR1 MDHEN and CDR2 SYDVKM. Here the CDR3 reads CASSLTSGRALGVCEQFF. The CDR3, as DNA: TGTGCCAGCAGTTTAACTAGCGGGAGGGCCTTGGGAGTATGTGAGCAGTTCTTC.

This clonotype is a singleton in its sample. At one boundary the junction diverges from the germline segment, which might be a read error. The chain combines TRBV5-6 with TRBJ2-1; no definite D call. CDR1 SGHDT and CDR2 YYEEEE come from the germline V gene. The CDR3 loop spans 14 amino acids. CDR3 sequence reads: CATSVGLQRNEQFF. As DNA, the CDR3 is TGTGCCACCAGCGTAGGGTTACAGAGGAATGAGCAGTTCTTC.

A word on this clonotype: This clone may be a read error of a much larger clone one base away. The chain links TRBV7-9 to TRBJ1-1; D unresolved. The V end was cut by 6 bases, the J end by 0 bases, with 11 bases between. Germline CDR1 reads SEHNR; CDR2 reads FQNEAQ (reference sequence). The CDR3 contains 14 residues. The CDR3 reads CASRIGHVNTEAFF. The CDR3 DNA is TGTGCCAGCAGGATAGGGCATGTGAACACTGAAGCTTTCTTT.

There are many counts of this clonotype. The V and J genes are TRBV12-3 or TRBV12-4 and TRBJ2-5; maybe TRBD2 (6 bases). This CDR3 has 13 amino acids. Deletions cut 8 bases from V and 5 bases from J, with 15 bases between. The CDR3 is CASAGTSQETQYF. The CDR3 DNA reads TGTGCCAGCGCGGGGACCTCCCAGGAGACCCAGTACTTC.

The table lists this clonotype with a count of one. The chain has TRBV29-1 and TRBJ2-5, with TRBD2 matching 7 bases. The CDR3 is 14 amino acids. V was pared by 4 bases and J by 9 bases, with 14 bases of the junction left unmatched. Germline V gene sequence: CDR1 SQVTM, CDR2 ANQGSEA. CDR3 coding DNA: TGCAGCGTTGGGGTGACTACCGCGGGAGTGGCCCAGTACTTC. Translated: CSVGVTTAGVAQYF.